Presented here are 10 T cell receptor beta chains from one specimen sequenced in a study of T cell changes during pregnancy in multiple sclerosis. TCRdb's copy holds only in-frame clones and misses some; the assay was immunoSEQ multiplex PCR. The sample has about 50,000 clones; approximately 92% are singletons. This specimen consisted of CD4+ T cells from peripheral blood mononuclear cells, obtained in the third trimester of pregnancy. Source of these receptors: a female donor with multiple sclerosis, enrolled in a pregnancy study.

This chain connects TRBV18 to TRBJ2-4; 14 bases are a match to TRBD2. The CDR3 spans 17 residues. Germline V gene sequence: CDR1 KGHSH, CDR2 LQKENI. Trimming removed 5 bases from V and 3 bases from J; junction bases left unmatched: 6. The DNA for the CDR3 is TGTGCCAGCTCATCTATTGGGACTAGCGGGGGCAAAAACATTCAGTACTTC. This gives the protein CASSSIGTSGGKNIQYF.

DNA for the CDR3: TGTGCCAGCTCGGACAGGGCCCCAACTAGCACAGATACGCAGTATTTT. Translation gives CASSDRAPTSTDTQYF. V and J are TRBV18 and TRBJ2-3; 8 nucleotides agree with TRBD1. V lost 6 bases to trimming and J lost 0 bases; unmatched junction nucleotides: 8. CDR3 length equals 16 residues. Per the germline V gene, CDR1 is KGHSH and CDR2 is LQKENI. The full variable domain, rest sourced from reference TRBV18 and TRBJ2-3, is NAGVMQNPRHLVRRRGQEARLRCSPMKGHSHVYWYRQLPEEGLKFMVYLQKENIIDESGMPKERFSAEFPKEGPSILRIQQVVRGDSAAYFCASSDRAPTSTDTQYFGPGTRLTVL.

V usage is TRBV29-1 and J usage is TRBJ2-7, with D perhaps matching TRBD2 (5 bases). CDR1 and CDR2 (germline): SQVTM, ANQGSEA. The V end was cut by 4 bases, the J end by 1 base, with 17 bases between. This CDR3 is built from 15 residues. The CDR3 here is CSVVPPRSGSYEQYF. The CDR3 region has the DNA TGCAGCGTTGTCCCCCCCCGGTCGGGGTCCTACGAGCAGTACTTC.

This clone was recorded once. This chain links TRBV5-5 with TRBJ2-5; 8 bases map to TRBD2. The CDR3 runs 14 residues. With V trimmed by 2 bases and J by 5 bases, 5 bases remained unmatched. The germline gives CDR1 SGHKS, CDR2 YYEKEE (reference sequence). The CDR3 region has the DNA TGTGCCAGCAGCTTCGGGGGGGCCATGGAGACCCAGTACTTC. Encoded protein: CASSFGGAMETQYF. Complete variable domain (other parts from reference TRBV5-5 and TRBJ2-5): DAGVTQSPTHLIKTRGQQVTLRCSPISGHKSVSWYQQVLGQGPQFIFQYYEKEERGRGNFPDRFSARQFPNYSSELNVNALLLGDSALYLCASSFGGAMETQYFGPGTRLLVL.

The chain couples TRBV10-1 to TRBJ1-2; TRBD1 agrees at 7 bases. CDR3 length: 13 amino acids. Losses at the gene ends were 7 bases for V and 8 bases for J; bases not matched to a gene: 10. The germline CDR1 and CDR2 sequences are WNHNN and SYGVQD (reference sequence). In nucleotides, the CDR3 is TGCGCCAGCACCTTGACAGGGATTCAGGGCTACACCTTC. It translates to CASTLTGIQGYTF.

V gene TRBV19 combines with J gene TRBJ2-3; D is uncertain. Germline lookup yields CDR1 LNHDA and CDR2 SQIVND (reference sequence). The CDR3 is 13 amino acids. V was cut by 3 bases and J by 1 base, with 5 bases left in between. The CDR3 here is CASSIFRTDTQYF. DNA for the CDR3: TGTGCCAGTAGTATCTTTCGCACAGATACGCAGTATTTT.

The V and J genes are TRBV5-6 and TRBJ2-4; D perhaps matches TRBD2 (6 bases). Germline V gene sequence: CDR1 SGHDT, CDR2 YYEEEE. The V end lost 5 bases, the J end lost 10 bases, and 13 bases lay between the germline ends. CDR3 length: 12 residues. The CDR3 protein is CASRASAGIQYF. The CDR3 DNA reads TGTGCCAGCAGAGCCTCCGCGGGGATTCAGTACTTC.

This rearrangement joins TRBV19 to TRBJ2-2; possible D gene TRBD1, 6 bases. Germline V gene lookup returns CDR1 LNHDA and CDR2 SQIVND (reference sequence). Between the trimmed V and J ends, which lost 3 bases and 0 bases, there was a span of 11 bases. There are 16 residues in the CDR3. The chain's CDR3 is CASSIVGTPNTGELFF. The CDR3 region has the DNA TGTGCCAGTAGTATCGTCGGGACACCGAACACCGGGGAGCTGTTTTTT.

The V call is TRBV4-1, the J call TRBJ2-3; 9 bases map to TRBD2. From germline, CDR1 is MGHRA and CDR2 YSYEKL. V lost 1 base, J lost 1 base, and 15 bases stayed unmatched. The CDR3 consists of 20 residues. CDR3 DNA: TGCGCCAGCAGCCAAGTTTTCGCGGCTAGCGGGGTGAGGGGCACAGATACGCAGTATTTT. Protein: CASSQVFAASGVRGTDTQYF.

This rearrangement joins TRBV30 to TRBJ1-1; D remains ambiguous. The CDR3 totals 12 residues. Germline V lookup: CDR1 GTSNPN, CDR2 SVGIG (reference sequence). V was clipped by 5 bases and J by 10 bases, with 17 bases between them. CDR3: CAWAQGGVLAFF. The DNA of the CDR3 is TGTGCCTGGGCCCAAGGCGGGGTTTTAGCTTTCTTT. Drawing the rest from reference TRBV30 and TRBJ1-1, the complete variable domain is SQTIHQWPATLVQPVGSPLSLECTVEGTSNPNLYWYRQAAGRGLQLLFYSVGIGQISSEVPQNLSASRPQDRQFILSSKKLLLSDSGFYLCAWAQGGVLAFFGQGTRLTVV.